This is a list of T cell receptor beta chains from one sample in a study of cytomegalovirus exposure and HLA in healthy donors. The table came from immunoSEQ multiplex PCR; TCRdb's copy has only in-frame clones and leaves some out. The data show 150,000 to 200,000 clones, with 60% to 85% seen just once and roughly 7.5% held by the top ten. The sample taken for sequencing was PBMCs. These receptors originate from a male donor in good health and CMV-seropositive. The CDR3 runs from the conserved cysteine through the conserved F or W. The order of the fields is V gene, clone size, D gene, J gene, CDR3 DNA, CDR3 protein. D genes are given only for firm matches. Clone size is stated in some rows and not others, as once, few, many or a class when expanded.

TRBV19	-	TRBD2	TRBJ2-2	TGTGCCAGTAGTAGTGGGGGGGCCGGGGAGCTGTTTTTT	CASSSGGAGELFF
TRBV6-5	few	-	TRBJ2-7	TGTGCCAGCAGTTACAGGCGGCTCGGCGGCGAGCAGTACTTC	CASSYRRLGGEQYF
TRBV6-6	-	-	TRBJ1-1	TGTGCCAGCAGTTACTCTGTAGCTCCACCGACTGAAGCTTTCTTT	CASSYSVAPPTEAFF
TRBV5-4	-	-	TRBJ1-2	TGTGCCAGCAGCTTGGAGGGTGCGGGTAACTATGGCTACACCTTC	CASSLEGAGNYGYTF
TRBV4-1	few	TRBD2	TRBJ2-2	TGCGCCAGCAGCCGAGCGGGGCCCACCGGGGAGCTGTTTTTT	CASSRAGPTGELFF
TRBV4-2	-	-	TRBJ1-3	TGTGCCAGCAGCCCCGGGACATTCTGGGGCACCATATATTTT	CASSPGTFWGTIYF
TRBV18	-	TRBD2	TRBJ2-7	TGTGCCAGCTCTGGACTAGCGGGGGGGCAAGAGCAGTACTTC	CASSGLAGGQEQYF
TRBV30	-	TRBD1	TRBJ1-3	TGTGCCTGGTACCCTAAGGACAGGGGTGGAAACACCATATATTTT	CAWYPKDRGGNTIYF
TRBV5-1	-	-	TRBJ2-1	TGCGCCAGCAGCCCCGGAGGGGCTCCATACAATGAGCAGTTCTTC	CASSPGGAPYNEQFF
TRBV4-1	once	-	TRBJ1-6	TGCGCCAGCAGCCATGCAATCCCGGGTAATTCACCCCTCCACTTT	CASSHAIPGNSPLHF
TRBV4-1	few	-	TRBJ1-2	TGCGCCAGCAGCCAACTGCAGGGTGGCTACACCTTC	CASSQLQGGYTF
TRBV6-1	few	-	TRBJ2-7	TGTGCCAGCAGGGAAAGAGGCTACGAGCAGTACTTC	CASRERGYEQYF
TRBV4-2	-	TRBD1	TRBJ2-7	TGTGCCAGCAGCCTGACCGGGACAGACGTCTCCTACGAGCAGTACTTC	CASSLTGTDVSYEQYF
TRBV19	-	-	TRBJ1-1	TGTGCCAGTAGTGAAGGGGGGAACACTGAAGCTTTCTTT	CASSEGGNTEAFF
TRBV19	-	-	TRBJ1-2	TGTGCCAGTATGATGCAGGGCGCTAACTATGGCTACACCTTC	CASMMQGANYGYTF
TRBV6-1	few	-	TRBJ1-5	TGTGCCAGCAGTGGACAGTGGAGCAATCAGCCCCAGCATTTT	CASSGQWSNQPQHF
TRBV4-2	-	TRBD2	TRBJ2-7	TGTGCCAGCAGCCGGGGGGGGACCAGCCAGCGCGAGCAGTACTTC	CASSRGGTSQREQYF
TRBV6-6	-	TRBD1	TRBJ1-6	TGTGCCAGCAGATCCCCTGGACAGGGGGCAGAATCACCCCTCCACTTT	CASRSPGQGAESPLHF
TRBV29-1	-	-	TRBJ2-1	TGCAGCGTCCCCTATGCGGGCGGGGACTGGGGGAATGAGCAGTTCTTC	CSVPYAGGDWGNEQFF
TRBV2	few	-	TRBJ1-5	TGTGCCAGCAGTGAAGGACTCGGAGGGAATCAGCCCCAGCATTTT	CASSEGLGGNQPQHF
TRBV7-2	-	TRBD1	TRBJ2-7	TGTGCCAGCTCCCGGGACAGGCCTTACGAGCAGTACTTC	CASSRDRPYEQYF
TRBV30	few	-	TRBJ2-5	TGTGCCTGGAGGGTAACAATCACAGTGGCTGAGACCCAGTACTTC	CAWRVTITVAETQYF
TRBV13	-	-	TRBJ2-7	TGTGCCAGCAGCTTCGGAACAGTTTCGACCTACGAGCAGTACTTC	CASSFGTVSTYEQYF
TRBV6-5	few	TRBD1	TRBJ2-7	TGTGCCAGCAGCCAGACAGGGGAGCCTAGCGAGCAGTACTTC	CASSQTGEPSEQYF
TRBV7-9	-	-	TRBJ2-7	TGTGCCAGCAGCTTAGACCAGGGCCACGAGCAGTACTTC	CASSLDQGHEQYF
TRBV4-1	-	-	TRBJ2-5	TGCGCCAGCAGCCCCCCCGCTAGCGACGAAGAGACCCAGTACTTC	CASSPPASDEETQYF
TRBV9	-	TRBD1	TRBJ1-6	TGTGCCAGCAGCGTAGACCTCAGACAGGGACCGGGATCACCCCTCCACTTT	CASSVDLRQGPGSPLHF
TRBV7-3	-	TRBD2	TRBJ2-3	TGTGCCAGCAGCCTTCAAACCGGGGGGACCACAGATACGCAGTATTTT	CASSLQTGGTTDTQYF
TRBV6-5	-	-	TRBJ1-2	TGTGCCAGCGCCATGGCGGGGGGCTACACCTTC	CASAMAGGYTF
TRBV5-1	-	-	TRBJ1-2	TGCGCCAGCAGCTCCGAGATCGCCTATGGCTACACCTTC	CASSSEIAYGYTF
TRBV9	-	-	TRBJ2-3	TGTGCCAGCAGCGTAGAATCAGCGCAAATCACAGATACGCAGTATTTT	CASSVESAQITDTQYF
TRBV12-5	-	TRBD2	TRBJ2-3	TGTGCTAGTGGTTTGGTACTAGCGGGGGGACTTCCTAGCACAGATACGCAGTATTTT	CASGLVLAGGLPSTDTQYF
TRBV19	once	-	TRBJ1-6	TGTGCCATCGGACTCAACAGTAATTCACCCCTCCACTTT	CAIGLNSNSPLHF
TRBV30	-	-	TRBJ2-6	TGTGCCTGGTGGGCCTTGGGACATCCCCGGGGTGGGGCCAACGTCCTGACTTTC	CAWWALGHPRGGANVLTF
TRBV7-9	-	-	TRBJ1-6	TGTGCCAGCAGCTCCGTGTTGAGTTCACCCCTCCACTTT	CASSSVLSSPLHF
TRBV19	-	-	TRBJ2-7	TGTGCCAGTAGTATTTTACAAGCCTACGAGCAGTACTTC	CASSILQAYEQYF
TRBV5-4	-	-	TRBJ1-4	TGTGCCAGCAGCTTGTGGGGCGATGAAAAACTGTTTTTT	CASSLWGDEKLFF
TRBV6-1	-	-	TRBJ2-7	TGTGCCAGCAGTCCAACAGGGTTCTACGAGCAGTACTTC	CASSPTGFYEQYF
TRBV7-3	-	-	TRBJ2-2	TGTGCCAGCAGGGGGGCAGGGTGGAACACCGGGGAGCTGTTTTTT	CASRGAGWNTGELFF
TRBV21-1	-	-	TRBJ1-1	TGTGCCAGCAATCTCGGGGGGGTGAGGGGGACTGAAGCTTTCTTT	CASNLGGVRGTEAFF
TRBV7-3	-	TRBD1	TRBJ2-2	TGTGCCAGCAGCCCACCGACAGGGGCGGGCACCGGGGAGCTGTTTTTT	CASSPPTGAGTGELFF
TRBV19	-	TRBD2	TRBJ2-1	TGTGCCAGTAGCACCCAAAGGGGACTAGTCCACAATGAGCAGTTCTTC	CASSTQRGLVHNEQFF
TRBV25-1	-	-	TRBJ1-1	TGTGCCAGCAGTGAATTAGCTGTGAACACTGAAGCTTTCTTT	CASSELAVNTEAFF
TRBV5-4	-	TRBD2	TRBJ2-7	TGTGCCAGCAGCCCGGGGGGGGGTCCGAGCTACGAGCAGTACTTC	CASSPGGGPSYEQYF
TRBV4-3	few	TRBD2	TRBJ2-3	TGCGCCAGCAGCCAAGATGGGGAAGCGGGGGGAGGTTCAGATACGCAGTATTTT	CASSQDGEAGGGSDTQYF